These 31 T cell receptor beta chains were sequenced from one sample in a study of relationships among human T cell subsets. Regulatory T cells were selected from positively selected CD4+ cells using anti-CD25 beads. From mRNA, alpha and beta CDR3 regions were amplified using semiquantitative ARM-PCR. ARM-PCR used tagged nested gene-specific primers, then communal superprimers for exponential amplification. TCRdb independently ran MiXCR on the multiplex PCR reads; one entry per CDR3 protein. The sample carries approximately 13,000 distinct CDR3 sequences, over 45% recorded once. The sequenced sample was Tregs sorted from blood. These receptors all stem from a man aged 40-49 years in good health.

This clonotype was seen once. One end of the junction is discordant with germline, which a read error may explain. The genes are TRBV11-2 and TRBJ2-1; no reliable D call. Germline assignment: CDR1 SGHAT and CDR2 FQNNGV. CDR3 size: 13 residues. The CDR3 DNA reads as TGTGCCAGCAACTTAGATATCCTCGGTGAGCAGTTCTTC. Its protein product is CASNLDILGEQFF. The full variable domain, in which reference TRBV11-2 and TRBJ2-1 provide the parts outside the CDR3, is EAGVAQSPRYKIIEKRQSVAFWCNPISGHATLYWYQQILGQGPKLLIQFQNNGVVDDSQLPKDRFSAERLKGVDSTLKIQPAKLEDSAVYLCASNLDILGEQFFGPGTRLTVL.

CDR3 DNA sequence: TGCAGTGCTAGAGAAGGAGGGTACAATGAGCAGTTCTTC. Translating gives CSAREGGYNEQFF. The chain is built from TRBV20-1 and TRBJ2-1; D perhaps matches TRBD2 (6 bases). Germline V gives CDR1 DFQATT, CDR2 SNEGSKA (reference sequence). The CDR3 spans 13 residues. Trimming took off 0 bases at V and 4 bases at J, with 7 bases between the two ends.

The rearrangement links TRBV7-2 to TRBJ2-5, with 8 bases lining up with TRBD2. V lost 4 bases, J lost 4 bases, and 11 bases stayed unmatched. The CDR3 extends over 16 amino acids. Germline CDR1 is SGHTA and CDR2 is FQGNSA. The CDR3 spells CASSYVAGKQGETQYF. The DNA for the CDR3 is TGTGCCAGCAGCTACGTAGCGGGGAAGCAAGGAGAGACCCAGTACTTC.

This chain joins TRBV20-1 and TRBJ1-5; the D is unclear. This CDR3 contains 13 residues. Germline lookup yields CDR1 DFQATT and CDR2 SNEGSKA (reference sequence). V was pared by 3 bases and J by 1 base, with 7 bases between. The CDR3 loop is CSARGGSNQPQHF. As DNA, the CDR3 is TGCAGTGCTAGGGGAGGAAGCAATCAGCCCCAGCATTTT.

Only a few counts were recorded for this clonotype. CDR3 bases: TGTGCCATCAGTCCAATGAACACTGAAGCTTTCTTT. Translated: CAISPMNTEAFF. The gene calls are TRBV10-3 and TRBJ1-1; D is uncertain. V lost 5 bases and J lost 0, with 4 bases in between. CDR1 and CDR2 from the germline V gene are ENHRY and SYGVKD. This CDR3 is built from 12 residues.

In this sample, this clonotype turned up a few times. V usage is TRBV12-3 or TRBV12-4 and J usage is TRBJ2-7; D is unclear. V dropped 6 bases and J dropped 5 bases, with 11 bases sitting between them. The CDR3 is made up of 12 amino acids. The CDR3 coding sequence is TGTGCCAGCAGCTACCCTGTGGACGAGCAGTACTTC. Translation: CASSYPVDEQYF.

This rearrangement joins TRBV20-1 to TRBJ2-1; 8 nucleotides match TRBD2. This CDR3 is 12 amino acids long. Germline loops: CDR1 DFQATT, CDR2 SNEGSKA (reference sequence). Trimming cost V 5 bases and J 12 bases; bases outside gene matches: 9. Written as DNA, the CDR3 is TGCAGTGCTGTACCGCGGGAGGCAAGGCAGTTCTTC. Its protein product is CSAVPREARQFF.

V usage is TRBV14 and J usage is TRBJ1-5; TRBD1 aligns across 7 bases. V was clipped by 1 base and J by 4 bases; unmatched bases: 4. The CDR3 runs to 15 residues. Germline-derived CDR1 and CDR2 are SGHDN and FVKESK. The CDR3 region has the DNA TGTGCCAGCAGCCAAGGACAGGGCTGGAATCAGCCCCAGCATTTT. Protein sequence: CASSQGQGWNQPQHF.

V gene TRBV4-2 combines with J gene TRBJ1-6; TRBD1 agrees at 7 bases. Germline CDR1 and CDR2: LGHNA and YNFKEQ. After removal of 4 bases from V and 5 bases from J, the junction contained 2 bases not matched to a gene. The CDR3 is 14 residues long. CDR3 protein: CASSLGQNNSPLHF. The CDR3 coding sequence is TGTGCCAGCAGCCTGGGACAGAATAATTCACCCCTCCACTTT.

There are a few counts of this clonotype. This rearrangement joins TRBV4-1 to TRBJ1-1; D perhaps matches TRBD1 (6 bases). This CDR3 is 16 amino acids long. Germline lookup yields CDR1 MGHRA and CDR2 YSYEKL. The V gene lost 1 base and the J gene lost 1 base, with 13 bases spanning the gap. CDR3 bases: TGCGCCAGCAGCCAAGTCCGGACAGCGAAGAACACTGAAGCTTTCTTT. It is translated as CASSQVRTAKNTEAFF.

Concerning this clonotype itself: Germline is not matched at one junction end, which may reflect a read error. The J gene is TRBJ1-1, the V gene TRBV11-2; D is uncertain. CDR1 and CDR2 from the germline V gene are SGHAT and FQNNGV. The CDR3 spans 13 residues. CDR3 bases: TGTGCCAGCAGCCCATCACTGAACACTGAGGCTTTCTTT. Translating gives CASSPSLNTEAFF.

V is TRBV11-2 and J is TRBJ2-2; perhaps TRBD2 as D (6 bases). V shed 8 bases and J shed 2 bases, with 12 bases lying between them. CDR3 size: 14 residues. Germline CDR1 is SGHAT and CDR2 is FQNNGV. The CDR3 region is CASLPGLNTGELFF. In DNA, the CDR3 is TGTGCCAGCCTGCCGGGACTTAACACCGGGGAGCTGTTTTTT. The full variable domain, its missing parts supplied by reference TRBV11-2 and TRBJ2-2, is EAGVAQSPRYKIIEKRQSVAFWCNPISGHATLYWYQQILGQGPKLLIQFQNNGVVDDSQLPKDRFSAERLKGVDSTLKIQPAKLEDSAVYLCASLPGLNTGELFFGEGSRLTVL.

The chain links TRBV5-6 to TRBJ2-7; D remains unclear. This CDR3 is built from 13 residues. V was cut by 0 bases and J by 5 bases, with 9 bases left in between. The germline V gene encodes CDR1 SGHDT and CDR2 YYEEEE. The DNA of the CDR3 is TGTGCCAGCAGCTTGGGGCAGGAACACGAGCAGTACTTC. This gives the protein CASSLGQEHEQYF. The full variable domain, in which reference TRBV5-6 and TRBJ2-7 provide the parts outside the CDR3, is DAGVTQSPTHLIKTRGQQVTLRCSPKSGHDTVSWYQQALGQGPQFIFQYYEEEERQRGNFPDRFSGHQFPNYSSELNVNALLLGDSALYLCASSLGQEHEQYFGPGTRLTVT.

The chain links TRBV10-3 to TRBJ2-1; D not resolved. Trimming took off 3 bases at V and 12 bases at J, with 15 bases between the two ends. The germline gives CDR1 ENHRY, CDR2 SYGVKD. The CDR3 contains 13 residues. CDR3 DNA: TGTGCCATCAGTGACGGTTCTACAATGACGCAGTTCTTC. Amino acid sequence: CAISDGSTMTQFF.

The gene calls are TRBV5-1 and TRBJ2-1; D perhaps matches TRBD2 (6 bases). Trimming took 1 base from V and 10 from J, leaving 9 bases between them. There are 12 residues in the CDR3. Germline V gene lookup returns CDR1 SGHRS and CDR2 YFSETQ. CDR3 amino acids: CASSLPRGEQFF. In DNA, the CDR3 is TGCGCCAGCAGCTTGCCCCGGGGGGAGCAGTTCTTC. Full variable domain (remainder filled in from reference TRBV5-1 and TRBJ2-1): KAGVTQTPRYLIKTRGQQVTLSCSPISGHRSVSWYQQTPGQGLQFLFEYFSETQRNKGNFPGRFSGRQFSNSRSEMNVSTLELGDSALYLCASSLPRGEQFFGPGTRLTVL.

The table lists this clonotype with a count of one. This chain links TRBV5-1 with TRBJ1-6; 8 bases are shared with TRBD1. Trimming cost V 4 bases and J 12 bases; bases outside gene matches: 12. Germline V gene data show CDR1 as SGHRS and CDR2 as YFSETQ. The CDR3 runs 15 residues. The CDR3 region has the DNA TGCGCCAGCAGCCTTATTGGACAGGGCGGAGGACCCCTCCACTTT. Translation: CASSLIGQGGGPLHF. The full variable domain, completed using reference TRBV5-1 and TRBJ1-6, is KAGVTQTPRYLIKTRGQQVTLSCSPISGHRSVSWYQQTPGQGLQFLFEYFSETQRNKGNFPGRFSGRQFSNSRSEMNVSTLELGDSALYLCASSLIGQGGGPLHFGNGTRLTVT.

This rearrangement joins TRBV12-5 to TRBJ1-5, with 7 bases lining up with TRBD1. Germline-derived CDR1 and CDR2 are LGHNT and FRNRAP. This CDR3 spans 11 amino acids. Written as DNA, the CDR3 is TGTCTCGACAGGGTCCATCAGCCCCAGCATTTT. It encodes CLDRVHQPQHF.

The CDR3 loop is CASGGGRETQYF. The CDR3, as DNA: TGTGCCAGCGGAGGGGGCCGAGAGACCCAGTACTTC. The rearrangement uses TRBV2 and TRBJ2-5; D is possibly TRBD1 (7 bases). This CDR3 contains 12 residues. Trimming cost V 8 bases and J 4 bases, with 11 bases left between them. Per the germline V gene, CDR1 is SNHLY and CDR2 is FYNNEI.

On this clonotype itself: Given the absence of the conserved phenylalanine or tryptophan at the CDR3 end, a read error is likely. The rearrangement links TRBV6-4 to TRBJ2-1; D unclear. The V end was cut by 8 bases, the J end by 2 bases, with 13 bases between. The germline V gene encodes CDR1 MRHNA and CDR2 SNTAGT. CDR3 length: 14 amino acids. This chain's CDR3 is CASSAGGPYNEQFL. The DNA of the CDR3 is TGTGCCAGCTCCGCCGGTGGACCCTACAATGAGCAGTTCCTC.

In regard to this clonotype: Since the CDR3 does not end with the conserved phenylalanine or tryptophan, this likely comes from a read error. The chain links TRBV4-2 to TRBJ2-1; the D gene is possibly TRBD2 (6 bases). This CDR3 is built from 16 residues. V was shortened by 1 base and J by 0 bases, with 10 bases between the two germline ends. The V gene's germline CDR1 is LGHNA and CDR2 YNFKEQ. CDR3 protein: CASSQGHGSSYNEQFL. CDR3 nucleotides: TGTGCCAGCAGCCAAGGACACGGGAGCTCCTACAATGAGCAGTTCCTC.

The chain carries TRBV11-2 and TRBJ2-7, with D unclear. There are 14 residues in the CDR3. Per germline, CDR1 SGHAT and CDR2 FQNNGV. Between the trimmed V and J ends, which lost 2 bases and 0 bases, there was a span of 8 bases. The DNA for the CDR3 is TGTGCCAGCAGCTTAAGCACTTACTCCTACGAGCAGTACTTC. The encoded protein is CASSLSTYSYEQYF.

This chain uses TRBV28 with TRBJ1-2, with no clear D. With 3 bases removed from V and 1 base from J, the gap between germline ends came to 12 bases. The CDR3 has 15 amino acids. From germline, CDR1 is MDHEN and CDR2 SYDVKM. CDR3 region: CASSFAFKGNYGYTF. The CDR3, as DNA: TGTGCCAGCAGTTTCGCGTTCAAGGGTAACTATGGCTACACCTTC.

The gene calls are TRBV7-9 and TRBJ2-1; 12 positions match TRBD2. Germline CDR1 reads SEHNR; CDR2 reads FQNEAQ (reference sequence). V lost 1 base, J lost 9 bases, and 7 bases stayed unmatched. This CDR3 contains 16 residues. CDR3 DNA sequence: TGTGCCAGCAGCTTAGGGGCTAGCGGGAGGGCCATTGAGCAGTTCTTC. This gives the protein CASSLGASGRAIEQFF.

V and J are TRBV28 and TRBJ2-7; D is undetermined. V gave up 6 bases and J gave up 3 bases, with 15 bases separating them. The CDR3 is 14 amino acids. Germline V gene lookup returns CDR1 MDHEN and CDR2 SYDVKM. Here the CDR3 reads CASSPSIPRYEQYF. DNA for the CDR3: TGTGCCAGCAGCCCTTCTATACCCCGCTACGAGCAGTACTTC. Drawing the rest from reference TRBV28 and TRBJ2-7, the complete variable domain is DVKVTQSSRYLVKRTGEKVFLECVQDMDHENMFWYRQDPGLGLRLIYFSYDVKMKEKGDIPEGYSVSREKKERFSLILESASTNQTSMYLCASSPSIPRYEQYFGPGTRLTVT.

For this clonotype: No conserved phenylalanine or tryptophan is present at the end of the CDR3, so a read error is the likely explanation. This CDR3 reads CASSQAGDNEKLFL. The CDR3 region has the DNA TGTGCCAGCAGCCAGGCAGGAGATAATGAAAAACTGTTTCTT. V usage is TRBV27 and J usage is TRBJ1-4; no clear D gene. The length of the CDR3 is 14 residues. CDR1 is MNHEY and CDR2 is SMNVEV in the germline V gene (reference sequence). Trimming pared 6 bases from V and 4 bases from J, leaving 12 bases between.

The V gene is TRBV4-2, the J gene TRBJ1-2; D remains unclear. V lost 3 bases to trimming and J lost 5 bases, with 10 bases between them. The germline CDR1 and CDR2 sequences are LGHNA and YNFKEQ. This CDR3 has 13 residues. CDR3 amino acids: CASSHDGIYGYTF. The DNA of the CDR3 is TGTGCCAGCAGCCACGATGGCATTTATGGCTACACCTTC.

Details on this clonotype: At one end the junction does not follow the germline gene, possibly because of a read error. The chain has TRBV5-4 and TRBJ1-6; TRBD1 matches at 7 bases. Germline V gene data show CDR1 as SGHNT and CDR2 as YYREEE (reference sequence). This CDR3 is built from 15 residues. The DNA of the CDR3 is TGCGCCAGCAGTTCCGACAGGGCGGGGAATTCACCCCTCCACTTT. Translating gives CASSSDRAGNSPLHF.

The chain couples TRBV29-1 to TRBJ2-3; D might be TRBD2 (5 bases). The CDR3 has 14 amino acids. Germline V gives CDR1 SQVTM, CDR2 ANQGSEA. Trimming left V 3 bases short and J 0 bases short, with 10 bases between. This CDR3 reads CSVETGISTDTQYF. DNA for the CDR3: TGCAGCGTTGAGACCGGGATTAGCACAGATACGCAGTATTTT.

In this sample, this clonotype turned up a few times. The J gene is TRBJ1-5, the V gene TRBV14; a weak D match, TRBD1 (6 bases). The germline CDR1 and CDR2 sequences are SGHDN and FVKESK. Between the trimmed V and J ends, which lost 3 bases and 6 bases, there was a span of 9 bases. This CDR3 comprises 13 residues. CDR3 bases: TGTGCCAGCAGCCAGCAACAGGGTCAGCCCCAGCATTTT. Its protein is CASSQQQGQPQHF. Variable domain in full (rest from reference TRBV14 and TRBJ1-5): EAGVTQFPSHSVIEKGQTVTLRCDPISGHDNLYWYRRVMGKEIKFLLHFVKESKQDESGMPNNRFLAERTGGTYSTLKVQPAELEDSGVYFCASSQQQGQPQHFGDGTRLSIL.

The gene calls are TRBV11-2 and TRBJ2-7, with TRBD1 as a possible D gene (6 bases). Between the trimmed V and J ends, which lost 3 bases and 6 bases, there was a span of 15 bases. The germline gives CDR1 SGHAT, CDR2 FQNNGV. The CDR3 has 14 amino acids. DNA for the CDR3: TGTGCCAGCAGCTTCCCAGTCACAGGGAGCGAGCAGTACTTC. Its protein is CASSFPVTGSEQYF.

This chain joins TRBV24-1 and TRBJ1-1, with a possible D match to TRBD1 (6 bases). Germline V lookup: CDR1 KGHDR, CDR2 SFDVKD. The CDR3 consists of 14 residues. V was trimmed by 9 bases and J by 1 base, leaving 14 bases between them. The chain's CDR3 is CATVGGIANTEAFF. In DNA form, the CDR3 reads TGTGCCACCGTTGGGGGCATTGCGAACACTGAAGCTTTCTTT.